This paragraph reports one T cell receptor (beta chain). Its antigen is still unknown. The sample comes from a study of OX40 agonist ivuxolimab in advanced cancers. Study in general: At doses from 0.01 to 10 mg/kg, patients were given intravenous ivuxolimab every 2 weeks. At approximately 83% male, the cohort had a mean age of 60 years, ranging from roughly 20 to 85. A history of anti-PD-1, anti-PD-L1 or anti-CTLA-4 therapy was acceptable, and roughly 40% had some.

General observations from the study: Expanded clones tended on average to be more numerous among CD8+ T cells than CD4+.

Germline CDR1 is GTSNPN and CDR2 is SVGIG (reference sequence). The CDR3 has 14 residues. V lost 8 bases and J lost 0, with 11 bases in between. The repertoire was sequenced with immunoSEQ multiplex PCR; TCRdb's copy has only in-frame clones and lacks some. Here the sample spans over 75,000 clones, 90% being singletons. The TCR was taken from an adult with an advanced solid tumor such as melanoma, head and neck, liver or kidney cancer. This specimen was CD4+ or CD8+ T cells sorted from blood, taken in a trial of the OX40 agonist ivuxolimab. The V call is TRBV30, the J call TRBJ1-6; weak D call: TRBD1 (6 bases). The CDR3 nucleotides are TGTGCCGGACAGAGGAGCTCCTATAATTCACCCCTCCACTTT. It yields the protein CAGQRSSYNSPLHF.